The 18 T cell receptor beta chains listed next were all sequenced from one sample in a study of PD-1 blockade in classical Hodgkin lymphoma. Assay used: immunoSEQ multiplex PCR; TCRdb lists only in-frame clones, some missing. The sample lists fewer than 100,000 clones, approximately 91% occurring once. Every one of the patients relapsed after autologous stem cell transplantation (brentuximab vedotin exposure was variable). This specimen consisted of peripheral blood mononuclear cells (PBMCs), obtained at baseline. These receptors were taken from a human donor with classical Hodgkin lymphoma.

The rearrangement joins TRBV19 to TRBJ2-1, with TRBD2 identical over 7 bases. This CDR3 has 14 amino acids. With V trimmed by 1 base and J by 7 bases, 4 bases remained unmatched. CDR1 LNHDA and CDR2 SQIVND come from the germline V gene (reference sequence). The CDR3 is CASSIVLAANEQFF. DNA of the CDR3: TGTGCCAGTAGTATAGTTCTAGCGGCGAATGAGCAGTTCTTC.

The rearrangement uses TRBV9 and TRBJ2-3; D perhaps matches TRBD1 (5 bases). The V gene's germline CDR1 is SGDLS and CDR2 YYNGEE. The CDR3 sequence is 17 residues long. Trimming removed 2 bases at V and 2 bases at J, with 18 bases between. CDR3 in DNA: TGTGCCAGCAGCGTCCAGCCTTTTGACAGAAACACAGATACGCAGTATTTT. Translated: CASSVQPFDRNTDTQYF.

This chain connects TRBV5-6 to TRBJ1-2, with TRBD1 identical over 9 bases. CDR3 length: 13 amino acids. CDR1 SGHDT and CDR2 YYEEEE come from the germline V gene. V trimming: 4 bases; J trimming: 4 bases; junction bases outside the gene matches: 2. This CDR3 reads CASSPQGAYGYTF. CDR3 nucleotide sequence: TGTGCCAGCAGCCCACAGGGGGCCTATGGCTACACCTTC.

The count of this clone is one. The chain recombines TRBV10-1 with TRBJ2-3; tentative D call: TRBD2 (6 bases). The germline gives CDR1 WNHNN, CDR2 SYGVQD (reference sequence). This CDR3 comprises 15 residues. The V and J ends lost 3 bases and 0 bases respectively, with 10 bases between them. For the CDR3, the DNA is TGCGCCAGCAGTGAAGAGGAGGGGAGCACAGATACGCAGTATTTT. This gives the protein CASSEEEGSTDTQYF.

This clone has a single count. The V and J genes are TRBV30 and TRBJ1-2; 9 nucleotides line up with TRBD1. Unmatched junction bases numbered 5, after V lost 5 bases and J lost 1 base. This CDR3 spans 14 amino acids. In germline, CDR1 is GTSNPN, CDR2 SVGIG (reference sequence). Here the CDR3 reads CAWDGQGINYGYTF. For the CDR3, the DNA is TGTGCCTGGGATGGACAGGGGATTAACTATGGCTACACCTTC.

The CDR3 loop reads CASSYGQHTEAFF. DNA for the CDR3: TGTGCCAGCAGTTACGGGCAGCACACTGAAGCTTTCTTT. The chain uses TRBV6-5 and TRBJ1-1; D gene ambiguous. The ends were cut back, 2 bases at V and 3 bases at J, with 7 bases in the middle. The CDR3 consists of 13 residues. Germline V lookup: CDR1 MNHEY, CDR2 SVGAGI.

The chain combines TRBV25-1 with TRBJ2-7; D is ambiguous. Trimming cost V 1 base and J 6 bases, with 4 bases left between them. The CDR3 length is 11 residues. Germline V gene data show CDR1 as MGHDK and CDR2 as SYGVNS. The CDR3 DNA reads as TGTGCCAGCAGTGAATTCCTCGAGCAGTACTTC. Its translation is CASSEFLEQYF.

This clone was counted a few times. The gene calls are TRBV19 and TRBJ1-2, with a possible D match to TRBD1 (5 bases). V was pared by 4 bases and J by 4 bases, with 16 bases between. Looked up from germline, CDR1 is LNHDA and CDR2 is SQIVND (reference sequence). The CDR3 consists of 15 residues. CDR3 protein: CASSTPGGRPYGYTF. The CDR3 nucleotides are TGTGCCAGTAGTACCCCGGGGGGAAGGCCCTATGGCTACACCTTC.

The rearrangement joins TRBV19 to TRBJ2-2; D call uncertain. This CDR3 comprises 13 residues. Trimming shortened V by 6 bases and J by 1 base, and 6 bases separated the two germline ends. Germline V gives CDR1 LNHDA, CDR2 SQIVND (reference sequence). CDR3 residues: CASRAQNTGELFF. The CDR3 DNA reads TGTGCCAGTAGGGCACAGAACACCGGGGAGCTGTTTTTT.

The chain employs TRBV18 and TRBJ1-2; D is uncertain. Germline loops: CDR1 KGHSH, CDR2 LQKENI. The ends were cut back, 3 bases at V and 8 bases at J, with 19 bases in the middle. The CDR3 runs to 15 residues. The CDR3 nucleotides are TGTGCCAGCTCACCTAACACCGGGGTCCGGAACGGCTACACCTTC. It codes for CASSPNTGVRNGYTF.

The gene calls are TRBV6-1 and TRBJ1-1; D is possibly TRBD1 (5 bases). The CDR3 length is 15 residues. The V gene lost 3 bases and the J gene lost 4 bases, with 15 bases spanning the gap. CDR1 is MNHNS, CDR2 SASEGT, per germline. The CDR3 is CASSDEGPSLTEAFF. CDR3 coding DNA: TGTGCCAGCAGTGACGAGGGGCCATCGCTCACTGAAGCTTTCTTT.

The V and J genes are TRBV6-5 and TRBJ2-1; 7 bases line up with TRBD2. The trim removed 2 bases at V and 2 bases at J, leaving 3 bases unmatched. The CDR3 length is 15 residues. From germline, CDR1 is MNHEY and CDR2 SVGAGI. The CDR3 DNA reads TGTGCCAGCAGTTACGGCGGGAGAACCTACAATGAGCAGTTCTTC. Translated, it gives CASSYGGRTYNEQFF.

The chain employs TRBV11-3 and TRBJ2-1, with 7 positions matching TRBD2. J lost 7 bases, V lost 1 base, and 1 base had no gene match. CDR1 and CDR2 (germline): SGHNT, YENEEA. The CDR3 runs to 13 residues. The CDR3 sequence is CASSLGGGNEQFF. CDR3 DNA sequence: TGTGCCAGCAGCTTAGGGGGAGGGAATGAGCAGTTCTTC.

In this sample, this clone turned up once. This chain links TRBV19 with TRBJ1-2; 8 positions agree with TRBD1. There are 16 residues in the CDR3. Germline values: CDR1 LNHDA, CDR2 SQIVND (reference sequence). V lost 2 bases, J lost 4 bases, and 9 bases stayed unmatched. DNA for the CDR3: TGTGCCAGTAGTATACACAGGGGACAGGCGCCCTATGGCTACACCTTC. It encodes CASSIHRGQAPYGYTF.

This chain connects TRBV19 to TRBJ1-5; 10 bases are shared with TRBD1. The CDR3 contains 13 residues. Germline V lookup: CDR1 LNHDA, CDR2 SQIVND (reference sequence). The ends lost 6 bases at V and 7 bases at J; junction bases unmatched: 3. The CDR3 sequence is CASRSTGGQPQHF. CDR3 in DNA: TGTGCCAGTAGATCGACAGGGGGCCAGCCCCAGCATTTT.

The CDR3 reads CASRPDTGALNTEAFF. Here the CDR3 DNA reads TGTGCCAGCCGACCCGATACAGGGGCCCTGAACACTGAAGCTTTCTTT. This rearrangement joins TRBV14 to TRBJ1-1; 7 bases agree with TRBD1. CDR1 is SGHDN, CDR2 FVKESK, per germline. Losses at the gene ends were 8 bases for V and 0 bases for J; bases not matched to a gene: 12. The CDR3 is 16 residues long. The full variable domain, rest sourced from reference TRBV14 and TRBJ1-1, is EAGVTQFPSHSVIEKGQTVTLRCDPISGHDNLYWYRRVMGKEIKFLLHFVKESKQDESGMPNNRFLAERTGGTYSTLKVQPAELEDSGVYFCASRPDTGALNTEAFFGQGTRLTVV.

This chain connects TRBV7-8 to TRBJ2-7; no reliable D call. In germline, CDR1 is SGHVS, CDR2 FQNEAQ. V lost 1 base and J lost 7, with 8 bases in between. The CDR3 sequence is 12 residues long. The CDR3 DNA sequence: TGTGCCAGCAGCTTAGTACCCCGGGAGCAGTACTTC. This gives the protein CASSLVPREQYF. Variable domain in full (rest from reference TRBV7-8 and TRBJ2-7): GAGVSQSPRYKVAKRGQDVALRCDPISGHVSLFWYQQALGQGPEFLTYFQNEAQLDKSGLPSDRFFAERPEGSVSTLKIQRTQQEDSAVYLCASSLVPREQYFGPGTRLTVT.

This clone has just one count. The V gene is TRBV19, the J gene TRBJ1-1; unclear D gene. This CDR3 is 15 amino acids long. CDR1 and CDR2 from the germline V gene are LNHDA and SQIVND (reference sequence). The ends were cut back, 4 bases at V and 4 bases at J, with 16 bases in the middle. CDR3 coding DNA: TGTGCCAGTAGTAACCGTGAAGGGTGGAGCACTGAAGCTTTCTTT. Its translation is CASSNREGWSTEAFF.